This T cell receptor (beta chain) was profiled in a study of blood T cell repertoires in COVID-19. The V gene end was trimmed by 5 bases and the J gene end by 9 bases; junction bases not matched to a gene: 6. Germline V CDR1 and CDR2: SGHTS, YDEGEE. CDR3 length: 13 amino acids. The assay was immunoSEQ multiplex PCR, and TCRdb's table has in-frame clones only and misses some. The repertoire holds around 100,000 clones, with about 82% as singletons. The TCR originated in a man in his forties or fifties with active or convalescent COVID-19. This chain links TRBV5-8 with TRBJ2-1, with 9 nucleotides matching TRBD2. The sequencing input was peripheral blood. CDR3 in amino acids: CASSEGLASEQFF. The CDR3, as DNA: TGTGCCAGCAGTGAGGGACTAGCTAGTGAGCAGTTCTTC.